This T cell receptor (beta chain) emerged from a study of PD-1 blockade in mismatch repair-deficient tumors. General study results and limits: Rapid post-treatment expansion, then contraction, generally preceding radiologic response, marked tumor-resident clones.

J gave up 0 bases and V 4 bases, and 11 bases lay outside the gene matches. Germline V gene lookup returns CDR1 SGHDT and CDR2 YYEEEE. CDR3 length: 18 residues. TCR sequencing covered three patients who responded to pembrolizumab. Remarks on this clone: Its antigen is not identified.

The table came from immunoSEQ multiplex PCR; TCRdb's copy has only in-frame clones and leaves some out. The table records 55,000 to 85,000 clones, around 73% of them present only once. This sequence was found in an adult with mismatch repair-deficient cancer. Sequenced here: peripheral blood, sampled 2 weeks after starting pembrolizumab. The genes are TRBV5-6 and TRBJ2-3; TRBD2 agrees at 10 bases. The CDR3 region is CASSGGLAQVPSTDTQYF. For the CDR3, the DNA is TGTGCCAGCAGCGGGGGACTAGCGCAAGTCCCTAGCACAGATACGCAGTATTTT.